Listed below are T cell receptor beta chains from one sample, sequenced in a study of T cells in Graves' hyperthyroidism and ophthalmopathy. TCRdb re-analysed the multiplex PCR reads in MiXCR, keeping a single row per CDR3 protein. Of about 290,000 distinct CDR3 sequences listed, 16% are singletons. Sequenced input: blood. These receptors all stem from a man aged 25-45 years with Graves' hyperthyroidism. The CDR3 runs from the conserved cysteine through the conserved F or W. D genes are given only for firm matches. Rows give clone size only sometimes, using once, few, many, or a class for an expanded clone.

clone size: many; D gene: TRBD1; J gene: TRBJ1-1; V gene: TRBV28; CDR3 DNA: TGTGCCAGCATTTCGGACAGGGGGGCCACTGAAGCTTTCTTT; CDR3 protein: CASISDRGATEAFF
clone size: few; D gene: .; J gene: TRBJ2-7; V gene: TRBV25-1; CDR3 DNA: TGTGCCAGCAGTGAATTTGGGGGCGAGTACGAGCAGTACTTC; CDR3 protein: CASSEFGGEYEQYF
clone size: many; D gene: TRBD1; J gene: TRBJ1-1; V gene: TRBV5-1; CDR3 DNA: TGCGCCAGCAGCTTGGCCGAGGGGGCTGGCACTGAAGCTTTCTTT; CDR3 protein: CASSLAEGAGTEAFF
clone size: few; D gene: .; J gene: TRBJ2-2; V gene: TRBV4-1; CDR3 DNA: TGCGCCAGCAGCCTCCGGACTGGCAGAGGCACCGGGGAGCTGTTTTTT; CDR3 protein: CASSLRTGRGTGELFF
clone size: .; D gene: TRBD2; J gene: TRBJ2-7; V gene: TRBV6-2/TRBV6-3; CDR3 DNA: TGTGCCAGCAGTCTAGCGGGAGGGCACACCTACGAGCAGTACTTC; CDR3 protein: CASSLAGGHTYEQYF
clone size: many; D gene: .; J gene: TRBJ2-5; V gene: TRBV2; CDR3 DNA: TGTGCCAGCAGGGACAGACTAGCTGGAGGAGAGACCCAGTACTTC; CDR3 protein: CASRDRLAGGETQYF
clone size: few; D gene: TRBD1; J gene: TRBJ2-1; V gene: TRBV20-1; CDR3 DNA: TGCAGTGGAGGGGGGGACAGGGGATACAATGAGCAGTTCTTC; CDR3 protein: CSGGGDRGYNEQFF
clone size: .; D gene: TRBD1; J gene: TRBJ2-7; V gene: TRBV25-1; CDR3 DNA: TGTGCCAGCAGTGATAGCATGGGGACAGGGACCTCCTACGAGCAGTACTTC; CDR3 protein: CASSDSMGTGTSYEQYF
clone size: .; D gene: TRBD2; J gene: TRBJ2-7; V gene: TRBV5-4; CDR3 DNA: TGTGCCAGCAGCTCTACTAGCGGGAAGTGGGAGCAGTACTTC; CDR3 protein: CASSSTSGKWEQYF
clone size: .; D gene: TRBD1; J gene: TRBJ2-5; V gene: TRBV12-3/TRBV12-4; CDR3 DNA: TGTGCCAGCAGTCTGGGGACAGGGGGCTGGCCACAAGAGACCCAGTACTTC; CDR3 protein: CASSLGTGGWPQETQYF
clone size: many; D gene: TRBD1; J gene: TRBJ2-5; V gene: TRBV6-1; CDR3 DNA: TGTGCCAGCAGTGAAGCGTCGGGACAGCAAGAGACCCAGTACTTC; CDR3 protein: CASSEASGQQETQYF
clone size: .; D gene: .; J gene: TRBJ2-1; V gene: TRBV19; CDR3 DNA: .; CDR3 protein: CASSILAREQFF
clone size: many; D gene: .; J gene: TRBJ2-3; V gene: TRBV7-9; CDR3 DNA: TGTGCCAGCAGCTTAGCGGGAGGAGCGCCAGATACGCAGTATTTT; CDR3 protein: CASSLAGGAPDTQYF
clone size: many; D gene: .; J gene: TRBJ1-1; V gene: TRBV12-3/TRBV12-4; CDR3 DNA: TGTGCCAGCAGTTTTATCGGCAAGAACACTGAAGCTTTCTTT; CDR3 protein: CASSFIGKNTEAFF
clone size: many; D gene: TRBD1; J gene: TRBJ1-5; V gene: TRBV12-3/TRBV12-4; CDR3 DNA: TGTGCCAGCAGCCTCACAGGGGATCAGCCCCAGCATTTT; CDR3 protein: CASSLTGDQPQHF
clone size: .; D gene: TRBD2; J gene: TRBJ2-1; V gene: TRBV5-1; CDR3 DNA: TGCGCCAGCAGCTTGGATGCCGGGACTAGAAAGTTCTTC; CDR3 protein: CASSLDAGTRKFF
clone size: many; D gene: .; J gene: TRBJ1-5; V gene: TRBV28; CDR3 DNA: TGTGCCAGCAGTTTAGTTTATCAGCCCCAGCATTTT; CDR3 protein: CASSLVYQPQHF
clone size: few; D gene: .; J gene: TRBJ1-2; V gene: TRBV5-1; CDR3 DNA: TGCGCCAGCAGCTTGCTGGGTGAAGAACTACGAAACTTAGCTAACTATGGCTACACCTTC; CDR3 protein: CASSLLGEELRNLANYGYTF
clone size: many; D gene: .; J gene: TRBJ1-1; V gene: TRBV7-3; CDR3 DNA: TGTGCCAGCAGTTACCGACGGGGCACTGAAGCTTTCTTT; CDR3 protein: CASSYRRGTEAFF
clone size: few; D gene: TRBD2; J gene: TRBJ2-3; V gene: TRBV12-3/TRBV12-4; CDR3 DNA: TGTGCCAGCAGCCAAGCCCGGGGGGGGAGGACAGATACGCAGTATTTT; CDR3 protein: CASSQARGGRTDTQYF
clone size: .; D gene: TRBD2; J gene: TRBJ2-1; V gene: TRBV9; CDR3 DNA: TGTGCCAGCAGCGGGCTGGGGACTAGCGTTGAGCAGTTCTTC; CDR3 protein: CASSGLGTSVEQFF
clone size: few; D gene: TRBD2; J gene: TRBJ2-1; V gene: TRBV15; CDR3 DNA: TGTGCCACCAGCAGAGATTTTAGGGCTAGCGGGAGGAGGGATGAGCAGTTCTTC; CDR3 protein: CATSRDFRASGRRDEQFF
clone size: few; D gene: TRBD1; J gene: TRBJ1-1; V gene: TRBV14; CDR3 DNA: TGTGCCGGCAGCCAAGACAGGGGATGGAACACTGAAGCTTTCTTT; CDR3 protein: CAGSQDRGWNTEAFF
clone size: once; D gene: .; J gene: TRBJ2-3; V gene: TRBV6-1; CDR3 DNA: TGTGCCAGCAGGGACGCCGTGGGGACAGATACGCAGTATTTT; CDR3 protein: CASRDAVGTDTQYF
clone size: many; D gene: .; J gene: TRBJ2-2; V gene: TRBV20-1; CDR3 DNA: TGCAGTGCGATAGGTGCCGGGGAGCTGTTTTTT; CDR3 protein: CSAIGAGELFF
clone size: many; D gene: .; J gene: TRBJ1-1; V gene: TRBV5-1; CDR3 DNA: TGCGCCAGCAGCTTGGAAAGGGAGAACACTGAAGCTTTCTTT; CDR3 protein: CASSLERENTEAFF
clone size: once; D gene: .; J gene: TRBJ1-2; V gene: TRBV25-1; CDR3 DNA: TGTGCCAGCAGTGTCTCAGATGCATATGGCTACACCTTC; CDR3 protein: CASSVSDAYGYTF
clone size: many; D gene: TRBD2; J gene: TRBJ2-2; V gene: TRBV12-3/TRBV12-4; CDR3 DNA: TGTGCCAGCAGCCCCTCCAGCGGGAGTTCCGGGGAGCTGTTTTTT; CDR3 protein: CASSPSSGSSGELFF
clone size: many; D gene: .; J gene: TRBJ2-5; V gene: TRBV27; CDR3 DNA: TGTGCCAGCAGTCAAACACGTGGGGGCGCGGAGACCCAGTACTTC; CDR3 protein: CASSQTRGGAETQYF
clone size: few; D gene: .; J gene: TRBJ2-5; V gene: TRBV19; CDR3 DNA: TGTGCCAGTAGTATACTTGGGAGCGCCCAAGAGACCCAGTACTTC; CDR3 protein: CASSILGSAQETQYF
clone size: many; D gene: TRBD2; J gene: TRBJ2-1; V gene: TRBV7-6; CDR3 DNA: TGTGCCAGCAGCTTAAACCCTAGCGGGAATAAAGAGCAGTTCTTC; CDR3 protein: CASSLNPSGNKEQFF
clone size: many; D gene: TRBD2; J gene: TRBJ2-7; V gene: TRBV28; CDR3 DNA: TGTGCCAGCATTTGGGCGGGAGCCTCCTACGAGCAGTACTTC; CDR3 protein: CASIWAGASYEQYF
clone size: many; D gene: .; J gene: TRBJ2-1; V gene: TRBV5-6; CDR3 DNA: TGTGCCAGCAGCTCTCAGGGAGCGCGTAGAGGGCTGAATGAGCAGTTCTTC; CDR3 protein: CASSSQGARRGLNEQFF
clone size: many; D gene: .; J gene: TRBJ2-7; V gene: TRBV5-1; CDR3 DNA: TGCGCCAGCAGCTTCACTGCTTTCTCCTACGAGCAGTACTTC; CDR3 protein: CASSFTAFSYEQYF
clone size: many; D gene: .; J gene: TRBJ2-2; V gene: TRBV30; CDR3 DNA: TGTGCCTGGAGTGTAGAGTTCACCGGGGAGCTGTTTTTT; CDR3 protein: CAWSVEFTGELFF
clone size: many; D gene: .; J gene: TRBJ1-5; V gene: TRBV5-1; CDR3 DNA: TGCGCCAGCAGCTTGGGGGCAGGTCTTAGCAATCAGCCCCAGCATTTT; CDR3 protein: CASSLGAGLSNQPQHF
clone size: many; D gene: .; J gene: TRBJ1-1; V gene: TRBV11-2; CDR3 DNA: TGTGCCAGCAGCTTAGAGAGGTACACTGAAGCTTTCTTT; CDR3 protein: CASSLERYTEAFF
clone size: many; D gene: .; J gene: TRBJ2-6; V gene: TRBV5-1; CDR3 DNA: TGCGCCAGCAGCTTGAGAGGGTCTGGGGCCAACGTCCTGACTTTC; CDR3 protein: CASSLRGSGANVLTF
clone size: .; D gene: .; J gene: TRBJ2-3; V gene: TRBV10-2; CDR3 DNA: TGCGCCAGCAGTGAACCCCCCCGGGGCACAGATACGCAGTATTTT; CDR3 protein: CASSEPPRGTDTQYF
clone size: few; D gene: .; J gene: TRBJ1-5; V gene: TRBV20-1; CDR3 DNA: TGCAGTGCTAGAGACTTCAATCAGCCCCAGCATTTT; CDR3 protein: CSARDFNQPQHF
clone size: many; D gene: TRBD1; J gene: TRBJ1-1; V gene: TRBV24-1; CDR3 DNA: TGTGCCACCAAGGGGGCCCGGAGCACTGAAGCTTTCTTT; CDR3 protein: CATKGARSTEAFF
clone size: many; D gene: TRBD2; J gene: TRBJ2-1; V gene: TRBV20-1; CDR3 DNA: TGCAGTGCTAGAGATAGGTTTAGCGGGAGTGGTTATGAGCAGTTCTTC; CDR3 protein: CSARDRFSGSGYEQFF
clone size: few; D gene: .; J gene: TRBJ1-2; V gene: TRBV5-1; CDR3 DNA: TGCGCCAGCAGCTTAGTTAACAACTATGGCTACACCTTC; CDR3 protein: CASSLVNNYGYTF
clone size: many; D gene: .; J gene: TRBJ1-2; V gene: TRBV28; CDR3 DNA: TGTGCCAGCAGTTTAGTAGGGCATGGCTACACCTTC; CDR3 protein: CASSLVGHGYTF
clone size: few; D gene: .; J gene: TRBJ1-1; V gene: TRBV5-1; CDR3 DNA: TGCGCCAGCGCCCCGTTAGGGATGGGAGTGAACACTGAAGCTTTCTTT; CDR3 protein: CASAPLGMGVNTEAFF
clone size: .; D gene: .; J gene: TRBJ1-6; V gene: TRBV12-3/TRBV12-4; CDR3 DNA: TGTGCCAGCAACGGACCTAGTTCGTATAATTCACCCCTCCACTTT; CDR3 protein: CASNGPSSYNSPLHF
clone size: few; D gene: .; J gene: TRBJ2-7; V gene: TRBV7-9; CDR3 DNA: TGTGCCAGCAGCTTCATGGAATTCTACGAGCAGTACTTC; CDR3 protein: CASSFMEFYEQYF
clone size: .; D gene: TRBD2; J gene: TRBJ2-1; V gene: TRBV6-1; CDR3 DNA: TGTGCCAGCAGTACGGCGTGGGGTGGGACTAATCACAATGAGCAGTTCTTC; CDR3 protein: CASSTAWGGTNHNEQFF
clone size: .; D gene: .; J gene: TRBJ2-7; V gene: TRBV20-1; CDR3 DNA: TGCAGTGCTAGACCGCAGGACACCTACGAGCAGTACTTC; CDR3 protein: CSARPQDTYEQYF
clone size: many; D gene: TRBD1; J gene: TRBJ1-5; V gene: TRBV7-8; CDR3 DNA: TGTGCCAGCAGCTTATTGGGACAGGGAGGTAATAGCAATCAGCCCCAGCATTTT; CDR3 protein: CASSLLGQGGNSNQPQHF
clone size: .; D gene: TRBD2; J gene: TRBJ2-2; V gene: TRBV20-1; CDR3 DNA: TGCAGTGCTGTGGGACTAGCGGGAGGAAGAATCCGGGAGCTGTTTTTT; CDR3 protein: CSAVGLAGGRIRELFF
clone size: few; D gene: .; J gene: TRBJ2-7; V gene: TRBV28; CDR3 DNA: TGTGCCAGCAGTTTGAAGACAGGCGCTAGCTCCTACGAGCAGTACTTC; CDR3 protein: CASSLKTGASSYEQYF
clone size: .; D gene: TRBD2; J gene: TRBJ2-1; V gene: TRBV20-1; CDR3 DNA: TGCAGTGCTAGAGTAGCGGGAGGGCCCTCCTACAATGAGCAGTTCTTC; CDR3 protein: CSARVAGGPSYNEQFF
clone size: many; D gene: TRBD1; J gene: TRBJ2-1; V gene: TRBV3-1; CDR3 DNA: TGTGCCAGCAGCCAAGTACAGGGGCTAAGTGAGCAGTTCTTC; CDR3 protein: CASSQVQGLSEQFF
clone size: .; D gene: .; J gene: TRBJ1-1; V gene: TRBV11-3; CDR3 DNA: TGTGCCAGCAGCTTAAATCCAGGGACGTGCACTGAAGCTTTCTTT; CDR3 protein: CASSLNPGTCTEAFF
clone size: many; D gene: TRBD1; J gene: TRBJ1-1; V gene: TRBV12-3/TRBV12-4; CDR3 DNA: TGTGCCAGCACCGACAGGGGTTATGCGAACGCTGAAGCTTTCTTT; CDR3 protein: CASTDRGYANAEAFF
clone size: many; D gene: .; J gene: TRBJ2-7; V gene: TRBV5-1; CDR3 DNA: TGCGCCAGCAGCTCGGGTGTACGCTACGAGCAGTACTTC; CDR3 protein: CASSSGVRYEQYF